The rows below give T cell receptor beta chains drawn from one sample of a study of cytomegalovirus exposure and HLA in healthy donors. TCRdb's table, derived via immunoSEQ multiplex PCR, lists solely in-frame clones and lacks some. The data show approximately 180,000 clones, about 70% seen once. Material: PBMCs. These receptors all come from a woman aged 30 to 39 in good health and CMV-seronegative. Each CDR3 is given with its conserved first and last residue. Fields, in order: clone size, D gene, J gene, V gene, CDR3 DNA, CDR3 protein. A D gene is named only where the DNA matches it firmly. Clone size is given for some rows only: seen once, a few or many times, or a class if the clone is expanded.

- TRBD2 TRBJ2-1 TRBV5-8 TGTGCCAGCAGTGAAGGACTAGCGGCCTACAATGAGCAGTTCTTC CASSEGLAAYNEQFF
- TRBD1 TRBJ2-1 TRBV19 TGTGCCAGTAGTATTGGTGGGACAGGGAACAATGAGCAGTTCTTC CASSIGGTGNNEQFF
- - TRBJ1-5 TRBV18 TGTGCCAGCTCACCAACAGGGCGGCGGAGCAATCAGCCCCAGCATTTT CASSPTGRRSNQPQHF
- - TRBJ2-7 TRBV6-1 TGTGCCAGCAGTGAAGCGCCAGGTCACTCCTACGAGCAGTACTTC CASSEAPGHSYEQYF
- - TRBJ2-7 TRBV6-1 TGTGCCAGCAGTGAACTGGGCGGGACTCCCTACGAGCAGTACTTC CASSELGGTPYEQYF
- - TRBJ2-1 TRBV5-1 TGCGCCAGCAGCAGCTATAGCGACAATGAGCAGTTCTTC CASSSYSDNEQFF
- TRBD1 TRBJ1-5 TRBV5-1 TGCGCCAGCAGCTTGGGGGACAGGGAAGTACAGCCCCAGCATTTT CASSLGDREVQPQHF
- TRBD1 TRBJ1-2 TRBV29-1 TGCAGCGTTGAAGGGACAGGGGAAAAGAGAGGCTACACCTTC CSVEGTGEKRGYTF
- TRBD2 TRBJ2-1 TRBV4-1 TGCGCCAGCAGCCAGACTAGCGGGGCTAGCTCCTACAATGAGCAGTTCTTC CASSQTSGASSYNEQFF
- TRBD1 TRBJ1-2 TRBV2 TGTGCCAGCAGGAGGACAGGAACTAACTATGGCTACACCTTC CASRRTGTNYGYTF
- TRBD1 TRBJ2-1 TRBV5-1 TGTGCCAGCAGCTTGCAGGGGGCTCGCAATGAGCAGTTCTTC CASSLQGARNEQFF
once - TRBJ2-3 TRBV9 TGTGCCAGCAGCGTAGTCGAGGGCTACCCAGATACGCAGTATTTT CASSVVEGYPDTQYF
- - TRBJ1-1 TRBV15 TGTGCCACCAGCAGAGATTGGCGGGCACCCGAGGCTTTCTTT CATSRDWRAPEAFF
- TRBD2 TRBJ2-1 TRBV5-3 TGTGCCAGAAGCTTGGGCGGGAGGGGCTCCTACAATGAGCAGTTCTTC CARSLGGRGSYNEQFF
- TRBD1 TRBJ2-1 TRBV6-5 TGTGCCAGCAGTTTGGGACAGGGAAAGAATGAGCAGTTCTTC CASSLGQGKNEQFF
few TRBD2 TRBJ2-1 TRBV29-1 TGCAGCGTTGAAGCGGGAGGGCCCCTCGATGCCTACAATGAGCAGTTCTTC CSVEAGGPLDAYNEQFF
few TRBD1 TRBJ1-2 TRBV6-1 TGTGCCAGCAGTCCGGACAGGGAACTTTATGGCTACACCTTC CASSPDRELYGYTF
- - TRBJ2-5 TRBV2 TGTGCCAGCAGTGAGTCGGGACAAGGGGAGACCCAGTACTTC CASSESGQGETQYF
- - TRBJ2-7 TRBV5-1 TGCGCCAGCAGCTGGGCCGCAGGCGAGCAGTACTTC CASSWAAGEQYF
few - TRBJ2-5 TRBV5-1 TGCGCCAGCAGCCGCCAAGAGACCCAGTACTTC CASSRQETQYF
few - TRBJ1-3 TRBV19 TGTGCCAGTAGTAGAAGAGCGGGGCTCTCTGGAAACACCATATATTTT CASSRRAGLSGNTIYF
- TRBD1 TRBJ2-7 TRBV5-4 TGTGCCAGCAGCTCGCAGGACAGGGGGGGTGAAGAGCAGTACTTC CASSSQDRGGEEQYF
- TRBD2 TRBJ2-2 TRBV10-2 TGCGCCAGCGTCCTAGCGGGGGGGCTCGGGCCTAACACCGGGGAGCTGTTTTTT CASVLAGGLGPNTGELFF
once - TRBJ2-6 TRBV27 TGTGCCAGCAGACCAACAGGGAGTGGGTCTGGGGCCAACGTCCTGACTTTC CASRPTGSGSGANVLTF
- TRBD1 TRBJ1-2 TRBV30 TGTGCCTGGAGCCTCGACAGGGGCTATGGCTACACCTTC CAWSLDRGYGYTF
- TRBD1 TRBJ1-2 TRBV18 TGTGCCAGCTCGACCGGGACAGGGACTATACTGGGCTACACCTTC CASSTGTGTILGYTF
- - TRBJ1-2 TRBV14 TGTGCCAGCAGCCAAGATCCCACAGGAGACTATGGCTACACCTTC CASSQDPTGDYGYTF
- - TRBJ2-4 TRBV5-1 TGCGCCAGCAGCTCGGGACTTTCCCTTGGGGCCAAAAACATTCAGTACTTC CASSSGLSLGAKNIQYF
- TRBD1 TRBJ1-1 TRBV5-1 TGCGCCAGCAGCCCGACAGGGGGCATTGAAGCTTTCTTT CASSPTGGIEAFF
- TRBD1 TRBJ1-6 TRBV19 TGTGCCAGTAGTCGAGAGACCTCCGGGACAGGGATTTCACCCCTCCACTTT CASSRETSGTGISPLHF
- - TRBJ1-4 TRBV13 TGTGCCAGCAGCTCTAGGACAGTTAATGAAAAACTGTTTTTT CASSSRTVNEKLFF
- - TRBJ2-1 TRBV27 TGTGCCAGCAGTTTATCACAGCGGGTTATCTACAATGAGCAGTTCTTC CASSLSQRVIYNEQFF
- TRBD1 TRBJ1-2 TRBV5-4 TGTGCCAGCAGCTCCACACAGGGGGGATTATATGGCTACACCTTC CASSSTQGGLYGYTF
- TRBD1 TRBJ1-2 TRBV19 TGTGCCAGTATCGGGACAGGGGGTCGTGGCTACACCTTC CASIGTGGRGYTF
few TRBD1 TRBJ2-1 TRBV7-3 TGTGCCAGCAGCTTAAGTGGGACAGGGGGACACAATGAGCAGTTCTTC CASSLSGTGGHNEQFF
- - TRBJ2-1 TRBV4-2 TGTGCCAGCAGCCAAGGAGAGAACTACAATGAGCAGTTCTTC CASSQGENYNEQFF
- - TRBJ2-5 TRBV13 TGTGCCAGCAGCTTCCTGGGGACACGGATTTTCCAAGAGACCCAGTACTTC CASSFLGTRIFQETQYF
- TRBD1 TRBJ1-4 TRBV15 TGTGCCACCAGCAGAGAGGACAGGTATAATGAAAAACTGTTTTTT CATSREDRYNEKLFF
- - TRBJ2-7 TRBV7-2 TGTGCCAGCAGCTTAGAGTCGGCGGGAACCGCCTACGAGCAGTACTTC CASSLESAGTAYEQYF
- - TRBJ2-7 TRBV7-9 TGTGCCAGCAGCTCTTATGGGGCCTTGGCGCAGTACTTC CASSSYGALAQYF
- TRBD1 TRBJ2-2 TRBV5-5 TGTGCCAGCAGCTTCACCCCGGACAGGGGGCACACCGGGGAGCTGTTTTTT CASSFTPDRGHTGELFF
- TRBD1 TRBJ1-3 TRBV7-9 TGTGCCAGCAGCTTAAGACAGGGGGAGGAAAACACCATATATTTT CASSLRQGEENTIYF
- - TRBJ2-7 TRBV4-1 TGCGCCAGCAGGGGGGGGCTCTCCTACGAGCAGTACTTC CASRGGLSYEQYF
- TRBD1 TRBJ1-5 TRBV4-1 TGCGCCAGCAGCTCACGGGACAGGGCGAATCAGCCCCAGCATTTT CASSSRDRANQPQHF
- TRBD1 TRBJ2-7 TRBV5-6 TGTGCCAGCACCCGGGACAGAGCTCACGAGCAGTACTTC CASTRDRAHEQYF
- - TRBJ1-2 TRBV7-2 TGTGCCAGCAGCTTAGGGCAGTATCTTAACTATGGCTACACCTTC CASSLGQYLNYGYTF
once - TRBJ1-3 TRBV21-1 TGTGCCAGCAGCTACGCCGGGACAGGGGGTCAAAACACCATATATTTT CASSYAGTGGQNTIYF
- - TRBJ2-2 TRBV28 TGTGCCAGCAGCCGGAACACCGGGGAGCTGTTTTTT CASSRNTGELFF